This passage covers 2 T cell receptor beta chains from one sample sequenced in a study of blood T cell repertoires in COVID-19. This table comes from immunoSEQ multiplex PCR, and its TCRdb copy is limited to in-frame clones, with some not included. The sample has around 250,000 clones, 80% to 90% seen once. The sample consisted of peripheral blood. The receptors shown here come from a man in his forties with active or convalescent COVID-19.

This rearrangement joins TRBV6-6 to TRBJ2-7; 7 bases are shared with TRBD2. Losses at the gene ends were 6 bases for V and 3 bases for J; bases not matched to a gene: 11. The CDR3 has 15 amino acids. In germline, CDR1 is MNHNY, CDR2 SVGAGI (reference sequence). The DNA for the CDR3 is TGTGCCAGCAGCACCCAAGCGGGGCTGGACTACGAGCAGTACTTC. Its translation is CASSTQAGLDYEQYF.

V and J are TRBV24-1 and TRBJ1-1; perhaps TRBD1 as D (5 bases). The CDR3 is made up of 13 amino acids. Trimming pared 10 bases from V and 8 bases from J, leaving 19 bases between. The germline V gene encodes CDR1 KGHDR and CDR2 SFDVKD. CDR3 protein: CATAGWDDREAFF. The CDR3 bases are TGTGCCACAGCGGGCTGGGACGATAGAGAAGCTTTCTTT.